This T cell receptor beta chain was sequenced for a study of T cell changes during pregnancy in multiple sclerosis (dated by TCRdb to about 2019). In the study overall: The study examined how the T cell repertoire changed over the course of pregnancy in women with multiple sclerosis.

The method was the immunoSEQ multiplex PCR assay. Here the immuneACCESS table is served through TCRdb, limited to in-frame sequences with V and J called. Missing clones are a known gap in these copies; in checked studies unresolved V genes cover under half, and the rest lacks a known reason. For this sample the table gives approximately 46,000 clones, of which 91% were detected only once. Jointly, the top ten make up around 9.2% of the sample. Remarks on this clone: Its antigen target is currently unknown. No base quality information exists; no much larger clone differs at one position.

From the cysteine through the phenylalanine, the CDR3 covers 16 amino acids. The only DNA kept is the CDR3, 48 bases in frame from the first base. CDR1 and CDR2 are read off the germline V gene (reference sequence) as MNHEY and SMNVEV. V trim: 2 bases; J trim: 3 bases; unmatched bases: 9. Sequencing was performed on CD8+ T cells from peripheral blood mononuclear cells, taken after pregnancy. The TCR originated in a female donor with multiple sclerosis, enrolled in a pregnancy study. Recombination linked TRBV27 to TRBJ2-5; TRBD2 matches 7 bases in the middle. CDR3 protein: CASSLITKGGEETQYF. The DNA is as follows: TGTGCCAGCAGTTTAATAACAAAGGGAGGGGAAGAGACCCAGTACTTC.